This TCR beta chain was observed in a study of siplizumab effects on memory and regulatory T cells. The V gene's germline CDR1 is LNHDA and CDR2 SQIVND (reference sequence). CDR3 size: 14 residues. Unmatched junction bases numbered 8, after V lost 5 bases and J lost 6 bases. The protocol was immunoSEQ multiplex PCR, while the TCRdb copy is restricted to in-frame clones and leaves out a portion. The table has approximately 91,000 clones, 95% seen once. Source material: CD8+ T cells sorted from blood. The chain uses TRBV19 and TRBJ2-7; 9 bases align to TRBD1. This clonotype originated in a human donor in good health. The CDR3 nucleotides are TGTGCCAGTAGTCCTAGACAGGGGGGATCCGAGCAGTACTTC. Its translation: CASSPRQGGSEQYF.